These T cell receptor beta chains were read from a single sample in a study of blood T cell repertoires in COVID-19. Libraries were prepared by immunoSEQ multiplex PCR; TCRdb keeps only in-frame clonotypes and omits some of them. The profile shows about 52,000 clones, under 85% of them singletons. The sample comprised peripheral blood. These receptors came from a man aged 65-85 years with active COVID-19. Both conserved end residues are part of each CDR3. The D gene is left open where the match is weak. A row's size may be missing; if present it is once, few, many or a size class.

D: .; size: .; J: TRBJ1-2; V: TRBV5-4; CDR3: CASSWGTTSFYGYTF; DNA: TGTGCCAGCAGCTGGGGGACAACATCCTTCTATGGCTACACCTTC
D: TRBD1; size: .; J: TRBJ1-5; V: TRBV6-2/TRBV6-3; CDR3: CASSPGTGQQPQHF; DNA: TGTGCCAGCAGCCCCGGGACAGGGCAGCAGCCCCAGCATTTT
D: .; size: .; J: TRBJ2-5; V: TRBV7-2; CDR3: CASRTQGTPDF; DNA: TGTGCCAGCAGGACTCAAGGGACTCCGGACTTC
D: TRBD1; size: few; J: TRBJ1-3; V: TRBV2; CDR3: CASSAEVGTAGNTIYF; DNA: TGTGCCAGCAGTGCCGAAGTAGGGACAGCTGGAAACACCATATATTTT
D: .; size: .; J: TRBJ2-3; V: TRBV7-9; CDR3: CASSPVEGPSTDTQYF; DNA: TGTGCCAGCAGCCCGGTGGAGGGCCCAAGCACAGATACGCAGTATTTT
D: .; size: .; J: TRBJ2-4; V: TRBV6-5; CDR3: CATGGHGNIQYF; DNA: TGTGCCACGGGCGGGCATGGTAACATTCAGTACTTC
D: .; size: once; J: TRBJ1-6; V: TRBV7-2; CDR3: CASSQAPNSPLHF; DNA: TGTGCCAGCAGCCAGGCCCCCAATTCACCCCTCCACTTT
D: .; size: .; J: TRBJ2-1; V: TRBV7-2; CDR3: CASSLASSASYNEQFF; DNA: TGTGCCAGCAGCTTAGCTTCTAGCGCGTCCTACAATGAGCAGTTCTTC
D: .; size: .; J: TRBJ1-3; V: TRBV30; CDR3: CAWSAQVSFGNTIYF; DNA: TGTGCCTGGAGTGCACAGGTGTCGTTCGGAAACACCATATATTTT
D: .; size: .; J: TRBJ1-5; V: TRBV5-1; CDR3: CASSLGGQNQPQHF; DNA: TGCGCCAGCAGCTTGGGGGGCCAAAATCAGCCCCAGCATTTT
D: TRBD1; size: .; J: TRBJ1-2; V: TRBV4-2; CDR3: CASSQPQGANYGYTF; DNA: TGTGCCAGCAGCCAACCCCAGGGGGCTAACTATGGCTACACCTTC
D: TRBD1; size: .; J: TRBJ2-7; V: TRBV2; CDR3: CASRKDRDETYEQYF; DNA: TGTGCCAGCAGAAAAGACAGGGACGAGACCTACGAGCAGTACTTC
D: .; size: .; J: TRBJ2-6; V: TRBV27; CDR3: CASSLSSGAGANVLTF; DNA: TGTGCCAGCAGTTTATCTTCGGGGGCTGGGGCCAACGTCCTGACTTTC
D: .; size: .; J: TRBJ1-3; V: TRBV5-5; CDR3: CASSFQGSGNTIYF; DNA: TGTGCCAGCAGCTTTCAGGGCTCTGGAAACACCATATATTTT